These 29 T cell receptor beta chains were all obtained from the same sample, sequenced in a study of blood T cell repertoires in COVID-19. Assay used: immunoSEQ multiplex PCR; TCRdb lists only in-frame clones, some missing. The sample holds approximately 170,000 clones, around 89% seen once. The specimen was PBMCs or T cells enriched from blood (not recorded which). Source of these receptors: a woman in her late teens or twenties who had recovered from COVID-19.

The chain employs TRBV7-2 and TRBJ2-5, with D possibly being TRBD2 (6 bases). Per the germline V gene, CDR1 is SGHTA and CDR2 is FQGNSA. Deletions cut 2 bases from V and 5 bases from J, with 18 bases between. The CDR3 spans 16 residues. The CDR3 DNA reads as TGTGCCAGCAGCTTAACTTTTCGACAGAGCGGGGAGACCCAGTACTTC. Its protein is CASSLTFRQSGETQYF. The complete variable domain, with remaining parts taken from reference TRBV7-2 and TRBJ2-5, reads GAGVSQSPSNKVTEKGKDVELRCDPISGHTALYWYRQSLGQGLEFLIYFQGNSAPDKSGLPSDRFSAERTGGSVSTLTIQRTQQEDSAVYLCASSLTFRQSGETQYFGPGTRLLVL.

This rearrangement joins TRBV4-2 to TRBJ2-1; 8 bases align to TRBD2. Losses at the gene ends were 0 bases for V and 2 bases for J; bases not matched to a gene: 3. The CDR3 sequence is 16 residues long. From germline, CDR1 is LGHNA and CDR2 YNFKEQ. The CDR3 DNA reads TGTGCCAGCAGCCAAGACCCGGGGGGGACCTACAATGAGCAGTTCTTC. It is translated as CASSQDPGGTYNEQFF.

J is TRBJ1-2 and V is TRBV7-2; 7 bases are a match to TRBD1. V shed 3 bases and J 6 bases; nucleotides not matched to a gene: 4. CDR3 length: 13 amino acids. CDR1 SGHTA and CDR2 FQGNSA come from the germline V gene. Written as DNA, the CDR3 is TGTGCCAGCAGCTTCATACAGGGGAATGGCTACACCTTC. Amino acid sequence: CASSFIQGNGYTF.

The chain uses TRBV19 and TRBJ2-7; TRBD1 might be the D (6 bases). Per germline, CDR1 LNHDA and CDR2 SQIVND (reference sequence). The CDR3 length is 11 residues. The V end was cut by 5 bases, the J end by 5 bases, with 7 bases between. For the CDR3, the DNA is TGTGCCAGTAGTCAGGGGAACGAGCAGTACTTC. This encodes CASSQGNEQYF.

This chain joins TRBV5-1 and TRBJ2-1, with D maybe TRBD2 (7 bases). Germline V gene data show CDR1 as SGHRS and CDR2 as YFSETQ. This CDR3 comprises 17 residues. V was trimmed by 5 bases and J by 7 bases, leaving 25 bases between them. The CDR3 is CASSWPVGGGKKNEQFF. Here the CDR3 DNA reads TGCGCCAGCAGTTGGCCAGTAGGGGGAGGGAAGAAAAATGAGCAGTTCTTC. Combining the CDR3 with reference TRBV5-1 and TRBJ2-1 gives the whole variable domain KAGVTQTPRYLIKTRGQQVTLSCSPISGHRSVSWYQQTPGQGLQFLFEYFSETQRNKGNFPGRFSGRQFSNSRSEMNVSTLELGDSALYLCASSWPVGGGKKNEQFFGPGTRLTVL.

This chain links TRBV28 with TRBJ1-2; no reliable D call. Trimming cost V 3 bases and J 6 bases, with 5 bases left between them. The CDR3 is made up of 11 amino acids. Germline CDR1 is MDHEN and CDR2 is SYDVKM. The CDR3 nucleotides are TGTGCCAGCAGTTTGAACAATGGCTACACCTTC. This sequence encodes CASSLNNGYTF.

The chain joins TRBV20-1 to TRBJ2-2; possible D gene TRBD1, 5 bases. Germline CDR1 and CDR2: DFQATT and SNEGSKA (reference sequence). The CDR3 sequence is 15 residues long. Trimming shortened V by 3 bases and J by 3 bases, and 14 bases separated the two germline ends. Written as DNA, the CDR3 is TGCAGTGCTAGTTGGGGTGGGGCCTACACCGGGGAGCTGTTTTTT. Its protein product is CSASWGGAYTGELFF.

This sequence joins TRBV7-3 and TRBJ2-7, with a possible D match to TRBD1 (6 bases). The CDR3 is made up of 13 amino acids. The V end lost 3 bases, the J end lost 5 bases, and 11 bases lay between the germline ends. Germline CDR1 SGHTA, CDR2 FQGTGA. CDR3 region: CASSFTGIDEQYF. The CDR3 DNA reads TGTGCCAGCAGCTTCACAGGGATCGACGAGCAGTACTTC. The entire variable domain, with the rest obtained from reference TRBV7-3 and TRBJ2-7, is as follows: GAGVSQTPSNKVTEKGKYVELRCDPISGHTALYWYRQSLGQGPEFLIYFQGTGAADDSGLPNDRFFAVRPEGSVSTLKIQRTERGDSAVYLCASSFTGIDEQYFGPGTRLTVT.

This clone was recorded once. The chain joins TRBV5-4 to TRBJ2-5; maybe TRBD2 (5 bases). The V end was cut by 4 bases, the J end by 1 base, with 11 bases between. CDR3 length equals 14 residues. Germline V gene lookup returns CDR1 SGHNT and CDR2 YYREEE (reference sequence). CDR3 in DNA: TGTGCCAGCAGCCTGGGAGTCTCCCAAGAGACCCAGTACTTC. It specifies CASSLGVSQETQYF.

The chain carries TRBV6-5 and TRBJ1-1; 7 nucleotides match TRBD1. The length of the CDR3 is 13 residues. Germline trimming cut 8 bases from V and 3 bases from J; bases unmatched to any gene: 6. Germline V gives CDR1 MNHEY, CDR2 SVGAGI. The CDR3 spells CASGTDSYTEAFF. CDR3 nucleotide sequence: TGTGCCAGCGGGACAGATTCGTACACTGAAGCTTTCTTT.

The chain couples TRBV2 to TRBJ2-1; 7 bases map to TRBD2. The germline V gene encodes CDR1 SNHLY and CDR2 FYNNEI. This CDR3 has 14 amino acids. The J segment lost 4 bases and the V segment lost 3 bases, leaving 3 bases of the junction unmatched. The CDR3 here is CASSDRGVYNEQFF. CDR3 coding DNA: TGTGCCAGCAGTGATCGGGGGGTGTACAATGAGCAGTTCTTC.

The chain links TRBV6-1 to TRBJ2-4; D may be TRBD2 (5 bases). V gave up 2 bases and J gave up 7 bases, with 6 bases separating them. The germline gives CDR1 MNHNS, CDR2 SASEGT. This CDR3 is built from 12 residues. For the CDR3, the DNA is TGTGCCAGCAGTGAAAGAGGGAACATTCAGTACTTC. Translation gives CASSERGNIQYF.

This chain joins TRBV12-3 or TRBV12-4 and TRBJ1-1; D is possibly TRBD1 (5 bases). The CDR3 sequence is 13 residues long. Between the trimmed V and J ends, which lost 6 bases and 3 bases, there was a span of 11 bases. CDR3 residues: CASSSSGYTEAFF. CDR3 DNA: TGTGCCAGCAGCTCGTCAGGGTACACTGAAGCTTTCTTT.

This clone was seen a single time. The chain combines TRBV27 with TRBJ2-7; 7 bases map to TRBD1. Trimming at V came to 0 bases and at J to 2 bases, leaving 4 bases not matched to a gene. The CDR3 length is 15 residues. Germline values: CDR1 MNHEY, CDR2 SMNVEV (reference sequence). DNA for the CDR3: TGTGCCAGCAGTTTATCCCCGGGACAGCCCTACGAGCAGTACTTC. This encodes CASSLSPGQPYEQYF.

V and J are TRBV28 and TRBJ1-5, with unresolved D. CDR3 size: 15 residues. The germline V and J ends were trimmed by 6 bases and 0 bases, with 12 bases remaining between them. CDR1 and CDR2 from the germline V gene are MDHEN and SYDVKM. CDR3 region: CASRSGSYSNQPQHF. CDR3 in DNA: TGTGCCAGCAGATCCGGGAGCTATAGCAATCAGCCCCAGCATTTT.

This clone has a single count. CDR3 amino acids: CATSRTSGNWEQYF. The CDR3, as DNA: TGTGCCACCAGCAGAACTAGCGGGAATTGGGAGCAGTACTTC. This chain uses TRBV15 with TRBJ2-7; 10 nucleotides line up with TRBD2. This CDR3 is 14 amino acids long. Germline lookup yields CDR1 LNHNV and CDR2 YYDKDF (reference sequence). V lost 2 bases and J lost 7; bases outside the gene matches: 5.

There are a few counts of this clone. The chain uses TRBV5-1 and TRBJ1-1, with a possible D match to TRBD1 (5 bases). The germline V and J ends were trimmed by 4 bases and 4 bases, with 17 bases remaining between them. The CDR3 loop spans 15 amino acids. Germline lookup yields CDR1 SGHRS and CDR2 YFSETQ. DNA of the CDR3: TGCGCCAGCAGCCCCCTGGGAAGGGGAGGCACTGAAGCTTTCTTT. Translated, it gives CASSPLGRGGTEAFF. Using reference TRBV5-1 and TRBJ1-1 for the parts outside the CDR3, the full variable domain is KAGVTQTPRYLIKTRGQQVTLSCSPISGHRSVSWYQQTPGQGLQFLFEYFSETQRNKGNFPGRFSGRQFSNSRSEMNVSTLELGDSALYLCASSPLGRGGTEAFFGQGTRLTVV.

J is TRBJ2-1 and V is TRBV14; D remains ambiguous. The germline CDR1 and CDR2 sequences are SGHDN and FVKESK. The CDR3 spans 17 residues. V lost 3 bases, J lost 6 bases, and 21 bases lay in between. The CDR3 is CASSQPIGSLGSNEQFF. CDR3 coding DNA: TGTGCCAGCAGCCAGCCCATCGGGTCTCTCGGAAGCAATGAGCAGTTCTTC.

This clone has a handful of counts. The CDR3 here is CASSSPAGLSSYEQYF. DNA of the CDR3: TGTGCCAGCAGCTCGCCGGCGGGTCTAAGCTCCTACGAGCAGTACTTC. This chain uses TRBV11-1 with TRBJ2-7; TRBD2 is a possible D gene (5 bases). CDR1 and CDR2 from the germline V gene are SGHAT and FQDESV (reference sequence). The CDR3 sequence is 16 residues long. The germline V and J ends were trimmed by 4 bases and 0 bases, with 16 bases remaining between them.

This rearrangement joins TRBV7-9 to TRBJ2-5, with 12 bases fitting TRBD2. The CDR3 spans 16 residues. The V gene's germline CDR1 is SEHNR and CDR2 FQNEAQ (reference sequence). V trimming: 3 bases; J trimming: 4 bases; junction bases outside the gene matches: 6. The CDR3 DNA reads TGTGCCAGCAGCTTGGCTAGCGGGAGGGTGAGAGAGACCCAGTACTTC. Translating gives CASSLASGRVRETQYF.

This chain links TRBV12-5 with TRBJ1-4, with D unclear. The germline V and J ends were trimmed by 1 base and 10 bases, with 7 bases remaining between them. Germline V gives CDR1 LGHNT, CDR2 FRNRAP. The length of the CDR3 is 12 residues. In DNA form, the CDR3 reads TGTGCTAGTGGTTTGGACTCGGGAAAACTGTTTTTT. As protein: CASGLDSGKLFF.

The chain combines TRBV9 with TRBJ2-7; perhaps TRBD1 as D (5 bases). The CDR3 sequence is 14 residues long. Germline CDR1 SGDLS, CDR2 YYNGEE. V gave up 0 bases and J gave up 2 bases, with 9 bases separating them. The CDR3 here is CASSVAGAAYEQYF. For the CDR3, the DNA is TGTGCCAGCAGCGTAGCTGGGGCAGCCTACGAGCAGTACTTC.

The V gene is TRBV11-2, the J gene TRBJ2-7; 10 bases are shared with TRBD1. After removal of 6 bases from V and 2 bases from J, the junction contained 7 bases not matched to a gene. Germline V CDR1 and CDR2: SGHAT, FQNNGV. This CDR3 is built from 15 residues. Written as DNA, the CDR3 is TGTGCCAGCAGACGTCCGGGACAGGGGCCCTACGAGCAGTACTTC. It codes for CASRRPGQGPYEQYF.

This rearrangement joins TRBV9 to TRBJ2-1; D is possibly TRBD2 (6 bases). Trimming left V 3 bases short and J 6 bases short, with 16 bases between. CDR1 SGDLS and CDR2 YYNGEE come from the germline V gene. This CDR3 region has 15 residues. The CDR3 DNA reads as TGTGCCAGCAGCGCGTCGGGAGTAGTGCGCAATGAGCAGTTCTTC. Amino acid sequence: CASSASGVVRNEQFF.

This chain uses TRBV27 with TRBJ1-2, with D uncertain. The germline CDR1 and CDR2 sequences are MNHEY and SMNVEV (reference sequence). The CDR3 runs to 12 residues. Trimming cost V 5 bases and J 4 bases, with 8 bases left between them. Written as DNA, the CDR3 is TGTGCCAGCAGTCCCGCCGGCTATGGCTACACCTTC. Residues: CASSPAGYGYTF.

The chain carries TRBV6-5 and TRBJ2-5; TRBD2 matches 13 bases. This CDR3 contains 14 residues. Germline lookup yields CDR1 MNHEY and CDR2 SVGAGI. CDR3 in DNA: TGTGCACTAGCGGGAGGGCCCCGGGAAGAGACCCAGTACTTC. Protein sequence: CALAGGPREETQYF.

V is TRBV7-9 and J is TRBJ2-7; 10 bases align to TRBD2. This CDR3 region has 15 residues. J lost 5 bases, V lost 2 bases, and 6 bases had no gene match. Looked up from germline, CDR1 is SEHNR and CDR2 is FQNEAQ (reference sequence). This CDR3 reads CASSLSGREANEQYF. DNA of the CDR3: TGTGCCAGCAGCTTAAGCGGGAGGGAGGCTAACGAGCAGTACTTC.

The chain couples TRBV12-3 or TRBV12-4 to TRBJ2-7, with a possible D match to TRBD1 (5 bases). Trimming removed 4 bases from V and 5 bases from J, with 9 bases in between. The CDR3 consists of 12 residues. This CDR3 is CASSSGFDEQYF. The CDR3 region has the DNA TGTGCCAGCAGTTCAGGGTTCGACGAGCAGTACTTC.

CDR3 residues: CASSERPGTETQYF. Written as DNA, the CDR3 is TGCGCCAGCAGTGAACGGCCAGGAACAGAGACCCAGTACTTC. The chain couples TRBV10-1 to TRBJ2-5, with D uncertain. In germline, CDR1 is WNHNN, CDR2 SYGVQD (reference sequence). The ends were cut back, 3 bases at V and 4 bases at J, with 12 bases in the middle. The CDR3 runs 14 residues.